The sequence of this TCR beta chain was determined in a study of spatial heterogeneity in lung cancer. V shed 6 bases and J 5 bases; nucleotides not matched to a gene: 12. Germline values: CDR1 MNHEY, CDR2 SVGAGI. The CDR3 length is 16 residues. This clonotype has a handful of counts. Time point denoted: blood at routine non-recurrence follow-up after resection. MiXCR, run by TCRdb on the 5' RACE reads, gives a single entry per CDR3 protein. The sample yields around 32,000 distinct CDR3 sequences, over 9.5% seen once. The specimen was PBMCs, collected at follow-up. This chain joins TRBV6-5 and TRBJ2-2, with 7 bases lining up with TRBD2. This TCR was recovered from a female donor with early-stage non-small cell lung cancer. The CDR3 loop is CASRPEPGLPTGELFF. The CDR3 DNA sequence: TGTGCCAGCAGGCCTGAACCGGGACTACCTACCGGGGAGCTGTTTTTT.